What follows describes a single T cell receptor (beta chain). No antigen is known for it. No base qualities exist here, and no much larger clone lies one base off it. The sample's time point label, in plain terms: cycle 2 day 1 (C2D1) of nivolumab. All trial patients had relapsed after autologous stem cell transplantation, with cohorts A, B and C differing in prior brentuximab vedotin exposure. The trial cohort was composed of 55 to 65 patients with relapsed/refractory classical Hodgkin lymphoma, for whom complete response, partial response or progressive disease was recorded as best overall response. Trial patients were treated with single-agent nivolumab in the multi-cohort phase II CheckMate 205 trial. An independent review committee assessed best overall response using the 2007 International Working Group response criteria. Trial PBMCs were collected immediately before nivolumab initiation (C1D1) and during therapy at cycle 2 day 1 and cycle 4 day 1. After peripheral blood was drawn into 8 mL Vacutainer Cell Preparation Tubes, PBMCs were isolated by centrifugation and then cryopreserved.

The CDR3 starts with the cysteine, ends with the phenylalanine, and has 15 residues. The DNA shown is the 45-base CDR3, in frame from base 1. The junction shows trimming of 6 bases on V and 6 bases on J, and the gene matches do not reach 9 bases of it. From the germline V gene, CDR1 is SQVTM and CDR2 is ANQGSEA. This entry is derived from a study of PD-1 blockade in classical Hodgkin lymphoma (dated by TCRdb to 2019 to 2021). Some background on the complete study: Nivolumab dosing was 3 mg/kg intravenously every 2 weeks, continuing until either disease progression or unacceptable toxicity. To define a peripheral blood immune signature of response to PD-1 blockade in classical Hodgkin lymphoma, the study combined TCR beta sequencing with CyTOF. The research as a whole found: Diversity was lower in patients who began nivolumab less than 1 year after ASCT, so these patients were left out of later analyses to avoid confounding by immune reconstitution. Among trial patients, those achieving complete response had baseline diversity similar to that of newly diagnosed patients, while diversity was significantly lower in partial responders and progressors. The study was limited to a single clinical trial cohort, and causes of repertoire differences, possibly disease activity or prior therapy, remained undefined. A significant rise by C4D1 was seen in CD4+ but not CD8+ TCR diversity (p=0.0027 vs p=0.16), with the rise being most apparent in complete responders (p=0.02). Baseline TCR diversity was reported to be lower in newly diagnosed patients than in healthy donors and to be lower still in relapsed/refractory patients.

Genomic DNA was extracted with the Qiagen DNeasy kit from unsorted PBMCs and from negatively selected CD4+ and CD8+ fractions. Using primers that anneal to V and J segments, immunoSEQ multiplex PCR amplified the TCR beta CDR3 regions. A synthetic immune receptor repertoire was used to minimize amplification bias, and remaining bias was computationally removed after sequencing. The published analysis was carried out like this. Custom Python scripts were used to quantify repertoire diversity as the Shannon entropy index. Unsorted, CD4+ and CD8+ repertoires were analyzed separately, except for combined analyses in which CD4+ and CD8+ sequences were merged in silico. Clonal expansion was defined as a frequency increase of at least 2-fold after treatment compared with C1D1, and clones undetected at baseline were assigned a pseudocount of 0.5. Singleton clones were defined as clones with 0 or 1 copy at C1D1, and non-singleton clones were defined as clones with 2 or more copies. By matching protein sequences in sorted samples from the same patient, clones expanded in unsorted samples were annotated as CD4+, CD8+ or unknown. Wilcoxon tests on paired samples were used to test diversity changes from C1D1 to C4D1. The table comes from immuneACCESS by way of TCRdb, which keeps in-frame sequences with V and J called. Part of the clones is missing from these tables; in studies checked, under half for an unresolved V gene and the rest for unknown reasons. The D gene and trimming were derived from the DNA, and the V and J assignments and clone size from that table. Counted in this sample were 39,000 or so clones; 85% to 90% of them appeared once. The ten largest clones add up to around 5% of the sample.

The input for sequencing was peripheral blood mononuclear cells (PBMCs), taken before the second cycle of nivolumab. This chain is built from TRBV29-1 and TRBJ2-1; TRBD2 lines up with 12 middle nucleotides. This clonotype was obtained from a human donor with classical Hodgkin lymphoma. The DNA reads TGCAGCGTCCCCCGGCTACTAGCGGGAGGCAATGAGCAGTTCTTC. It encodes CSVPRLLAGGNEQFF.